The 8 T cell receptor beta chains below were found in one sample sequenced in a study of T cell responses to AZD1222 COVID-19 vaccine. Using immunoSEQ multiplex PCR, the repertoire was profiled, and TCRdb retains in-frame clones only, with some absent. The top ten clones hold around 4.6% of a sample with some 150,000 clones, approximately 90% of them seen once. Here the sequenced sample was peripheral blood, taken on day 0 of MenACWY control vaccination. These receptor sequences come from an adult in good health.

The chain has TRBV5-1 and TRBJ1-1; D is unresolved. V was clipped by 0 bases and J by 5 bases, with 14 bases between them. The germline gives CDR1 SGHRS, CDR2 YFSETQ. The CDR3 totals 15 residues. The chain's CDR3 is CASSLEAFGKTEAFF. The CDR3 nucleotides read TGCGCCAGCAGCTTGGAGGCGTTCGGGAAAACTGAAGCTTTCTTT.

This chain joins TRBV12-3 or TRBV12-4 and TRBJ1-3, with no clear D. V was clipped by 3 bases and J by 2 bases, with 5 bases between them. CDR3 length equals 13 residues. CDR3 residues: CASSFQAGNTIYF. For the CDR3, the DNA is TGTGCCAGCAGTTTTCAGGCTGGAAACACCATATATTTT.

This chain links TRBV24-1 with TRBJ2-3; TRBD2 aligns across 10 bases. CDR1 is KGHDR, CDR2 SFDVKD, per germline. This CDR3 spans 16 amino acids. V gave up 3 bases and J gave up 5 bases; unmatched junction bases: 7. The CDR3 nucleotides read TGTGCCACCAGTGATGGATCCCCTAGCGGGAGAGATACGCAGTATTTT. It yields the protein CATSDGSPSGRDTQYF.

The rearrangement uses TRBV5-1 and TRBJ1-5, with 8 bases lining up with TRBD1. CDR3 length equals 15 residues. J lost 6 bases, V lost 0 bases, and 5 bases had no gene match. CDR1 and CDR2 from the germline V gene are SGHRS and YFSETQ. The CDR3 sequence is CASSLAPGGLQPQHF. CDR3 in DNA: TGCGCCAGCAGCTTGGCGCCAGGGGGCCTTCAGCCCCAGCATTTT.

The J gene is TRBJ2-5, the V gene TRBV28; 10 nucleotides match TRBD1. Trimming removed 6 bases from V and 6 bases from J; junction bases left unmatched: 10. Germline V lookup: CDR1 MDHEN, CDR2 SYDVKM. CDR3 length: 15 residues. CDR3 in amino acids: CASRIGGQGTKTQYF. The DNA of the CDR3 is TGTGCCAGCAGGATTGGGGGACAGGGGACGAAGACCCAGTACTTC.

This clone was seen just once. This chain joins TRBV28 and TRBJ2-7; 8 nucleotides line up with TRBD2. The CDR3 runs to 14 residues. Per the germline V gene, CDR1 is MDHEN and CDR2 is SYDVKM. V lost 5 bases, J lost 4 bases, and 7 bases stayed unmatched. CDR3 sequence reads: CASSHREGGYEQYF. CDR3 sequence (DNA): TGTGCCAGCAGTCACCGGGAGGGAGGATACGAGCAGTACTTC.

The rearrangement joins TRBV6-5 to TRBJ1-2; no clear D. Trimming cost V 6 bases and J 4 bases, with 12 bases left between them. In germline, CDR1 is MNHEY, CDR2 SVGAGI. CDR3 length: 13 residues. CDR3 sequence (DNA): TGTGCCAGCAGAGAGAGGGAGGCCTATGGCTACACCTTC. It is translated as CASREREAYGYTF.

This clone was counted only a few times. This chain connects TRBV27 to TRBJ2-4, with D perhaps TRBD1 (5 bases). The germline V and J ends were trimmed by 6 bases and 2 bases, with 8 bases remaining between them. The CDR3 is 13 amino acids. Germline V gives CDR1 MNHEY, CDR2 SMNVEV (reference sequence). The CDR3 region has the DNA TGTGCCAGCAGGCAGGGCACCAAAAACATTCAGTACTTC. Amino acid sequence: CASRQGTKNIQYF.